One sample yielded the 11 T cell receptor beta chains listed below, sequenced in a study. TCRdb reanalysed the RT-PCR reads using MiXCR and keeps one entry per CDR3 protein. The top ten clones hold roughly 3.9% of a sample with about 680,000 distinct CDR3 sequences, 14% of them seen once. Sequenced material: memory CD4+ T cells from blood. Receptors originate from a female donor in good health, serving as a healthy control.

This clonotype was seen repeatedly, ten times or more. The gene calls are TRBV7-3 and TRBJ2-1; no clear D gene. The germline V and J ends were trimmed by 5 bases and 2 bases, with 7 bases remaining between them. The CDR3 spans 13 residues. Germline CDR1 and CDR2: SGHTA and FQGTGA. CDR3 sequence: CASSPNAYNEQFF. For the CDR3, the DNA is TGTGCCAGCAGCCCCAACGCCTACAATGAGCAGTTCTTC.

The chain combines TRBV5-1 with TRBJ2-2; a possible D gene is TRBD2 (6 bases). Germline lookup yields CDR1 SGHRS and CDR2 YFSETQ. The CDR3 consists of 17 residues. The V end lost 0 bases, the J end lost 3 bases, and 15 bases lay between the germline ends. CDR3 coding DNA: TGCGCCAGCAGCTTGGGGGGGGACTCCCTTTACACCGGGGAGCTGTTTTTT. This translates into CASSLGGDSLYTGELFF. The full variable domain, completed using reference TRBV5-1 and TRBJ2-2, is KAGVTQTPRYLIKTRGQQVTLSCSPISGHRSVSWYQQTPGQGLQFLFEYFSETQRNKGNFPGRFSGRQFSNSRSEMNVSTLELGDSALYLCASSLGGDSLYTGELFFGEGSRLTVL.

The V call is TRBV7-2, the J call TRBJ2-1; 7 bases map to TRBD1. This CDR3 is 15 amino acids long. V shed 5 bases, J shed 1 base, and the junction held 5 bases outside the gene matches. From germline, CDR1 is SGHTA and CDR2 FQGNSA. The CDR3 protein is CASSLGQVSYNEQFF. The CDR3 coding sequence is TGTGCCAGCAGCCTAGGACAGGTTTCCTACAATGAGCAGTTCTTC.

The V gene is TRBV27, the J gene TRBJ1-5; 7 bases line up with TRBD1. The germline CDR1 and CDR2 sequences are MNHEY and SMNVEV (reference sequence). CDR3 length: 14 residues. V shed 6 bases, J shed 7 bases, and the junction held 9 bases outside the gene matches. Here the CDR3 reads CASRPTGSSQPQHF. The CDR3 DNA follows: TGTGCCAGCAGACCGACAGGGTCAAGCCAGCCCCAGCATTTT.

This chain links TRBV10-3 with TRBJ2-5; the D gene is possibly TRBD2 (6 bases). The CDR3 consists of 15 residues. V was trimmed by 3 bases and J by 2 bases, leaving 13 bases between them. Germline loops: CDR1 ENHRY, CDR2 SYGVKD. The CDR3 is CAISDRAGTQETQYF. The CDR3 DNA reads TGTGCCATCAGTGATCGCGCGGGGACTCAAGAGACCCAGTACTTC.

The rearrangement uses TRBV20-1 and TRBJ1-6; no reliable D call. This CDR3 has 17 residues. V shed 3 bases and J shed 1 base, with 16 bases lying between them. CDR1 and CDR2 from the germline V gene are DFQATT and SNEGSKA (reference sequence). CDR3 amino acids: CSASETIKGSYNSPLHF. CDR3 coding DNA: TGCAGTGCTAGCGAGACCATAAAAGGTTCCTATAATTCACCCCTCCACTTT.

This clonotype was found a few times. V is TRBV29-1 and J is TRBJ1-3, with a tentative D call TRBD1 (6 bases). From germline, CDR1 is SQVTM and CDR2 ANQGSEA. The CDR3 totals 13 residues. The V end lost 7 bases, the J end lost 0 bases, and 10 bases lay between the germline ends. CDR3 amino acids: CSATGHSGNTIYF. In nucleotides, the CDR3 is TGCAGCGCTACAGGGCACTCTGGAAACACCATATATTTT.

There are many counts of this clonotype. The rearrangement links TRBV20-1 to TRBJ2-5, with D perhaps matching TRBD2 (5 bases). V shed 3 bases and J shed 0 bases, with 17 bases lying between them. The CDR3 is 16 residues long. The germline V gene has CDR1 DFQATT and CDR2 SNEGSKA (reference sequence). CDR3: CSASAAEAVNQETQYF. CDR3 nucleotide sequence: TGCAGTGCTAGTGCCGCGGAAGCGGTAAACCAAGAGACCCAGTACTTC.

This clonotype was seen more than once but under ten times. This chain connects TRBV11-2 to TRBJ1-4; TRBD1 matches at 7 bases. Germline CDR1 reads SGHAT; CDR2 reads FQNNGV. The V segment lost 5 bases and the J segment 7 bases; nucleotides outside the gene matches: 7. The CDR3 length is 14 residues. The chain's CDR3 is CASSQTGNIEKLFF. The CDR3 coding sequence is TGTGCCAGCAGCCAGACAGGGAATATTGAAAAACTGTTTTTT. The full variable domain, its missing parts supplied by reference TRBV11-2 and TRBJ1-4, is EAGVAQSPRYKIIEKRQSVAFWCNPISGHATLYWYQQILGQGPKLLIQFQNNGVVDDSQLPKDRFSAERLKGVDSTLKIQPAKLEDSAVYLCASSQTGNIEKLFFGSGTQLSVL.

This clonotype appeared many times. The chain is built from TRBV6-5 and TRBJ2-7, with D perhaps being TRBD1 or TRBD2 (5 bases each). Germline assignment: CDR1 MNHEY and CDR2 SVGAGI. V lost 3 bases, J lost 6 bases, and 12 bases lay in between. The CDR3 spans 13 residues. The CDR3 spells CASSYPGTGEQYF. CDR3 DNA sequence: TGTGCCAGCAGTTATCCAGGGACCGGCGAGCAGTACTTC.

CDR3 nucleotide sequence: TGTGCCAGCAGTATGACCCCTTCCGTTGAAACCCAGTACTTC. It specifies CASSMTPSVETQYF. This chain joins TRBV25-1 and TRBJ2-5; D unresolved. V lost 5 bases, J lost 8 bases, and 18 bases lay in between. This CDR3 has 14 amino acids. Germline V lookup: CDR1 MGHDK, CDR2 SYGVNS. Complete variable domain (other parts from reference TRBV25-1 and TRBJ2-5): EADIYQTPRYLVIGTGKKITLECSQTMGHDKMYWYQQDPGMELHLIHYSYGVNSTEKGDLSSESTVSRIRTEHFPLTLESARPSHTSQYLCASSMTPSVETQYFGPGTRLLVL.